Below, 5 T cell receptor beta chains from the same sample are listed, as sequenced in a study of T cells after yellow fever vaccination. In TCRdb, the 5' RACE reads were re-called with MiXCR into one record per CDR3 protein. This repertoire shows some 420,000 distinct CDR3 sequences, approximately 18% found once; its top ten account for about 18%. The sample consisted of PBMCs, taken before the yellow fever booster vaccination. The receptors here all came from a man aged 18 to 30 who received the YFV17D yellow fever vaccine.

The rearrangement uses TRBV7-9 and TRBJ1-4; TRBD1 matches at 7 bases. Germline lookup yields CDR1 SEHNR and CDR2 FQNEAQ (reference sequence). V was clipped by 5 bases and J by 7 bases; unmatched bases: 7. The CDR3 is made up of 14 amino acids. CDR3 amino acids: CASSITGVLEKLFF. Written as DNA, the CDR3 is TGTGCCAGCAGCATTACAGGGGTGCTTGAAAAACTGTTTTTT.

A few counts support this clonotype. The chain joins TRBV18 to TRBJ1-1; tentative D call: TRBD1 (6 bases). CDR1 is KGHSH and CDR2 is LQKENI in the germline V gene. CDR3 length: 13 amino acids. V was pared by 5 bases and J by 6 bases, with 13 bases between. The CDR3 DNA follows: TGTGCCAGCTCATCAGGGGATTGGGCTGAAGCTTTCTTT. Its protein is CASSSGDWAEAFF.

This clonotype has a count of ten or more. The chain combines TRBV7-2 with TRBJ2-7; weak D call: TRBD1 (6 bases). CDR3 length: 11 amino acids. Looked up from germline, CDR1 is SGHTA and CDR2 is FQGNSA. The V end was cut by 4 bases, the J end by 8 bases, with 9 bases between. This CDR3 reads CASSSGQKQYF. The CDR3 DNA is TGTGCCAGCAGCTCCGGACAGAAGCAGTACTTC.

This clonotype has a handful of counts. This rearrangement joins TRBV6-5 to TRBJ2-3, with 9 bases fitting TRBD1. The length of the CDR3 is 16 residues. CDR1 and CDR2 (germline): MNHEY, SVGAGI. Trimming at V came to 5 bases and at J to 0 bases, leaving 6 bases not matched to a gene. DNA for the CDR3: TGTGCCAGCAGTCTGGGACAGGGAACTAGCACAGATACGCAGTATTTT. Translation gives CASSLGQGTSTDTQYF.

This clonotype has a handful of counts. CDR3 sequence (DNA): TGCGCCAGCAGCCGAGAGGGACTGCCGAACACTGAAGCTTTCTTT. Translated, it gives CASSREGLPNTEAFF. The J gene is TRBJ1-1, the V gene TRBV4-3; a possible D gene is TRBD1 (5 bases). V was clipped by 4 bases and J by 1 base, with 13 bases between them. There are 15 residues in the CDR3. Germline CDR1 reads LGHNA; CDR2 reads YSLEER.